This TCR beta chain was captured in a study of CD8 T cells in ankylosing spondylitis. Findings and limits, study-wide: Fewer than 10 highly homologous variants formed a TCR beta motif that appeared characteristic of ankylosing spondylitis blood. Reportedly, significant enrichment of disease-linked clones occurred in matched ankylosing spondylitis synovial fluid.

Making use of molecular barcodes, quantitative 5'-RACE generated TCR beta libraries. MiXCR, run by TCRdb on the 5' RACE reads, gives a single entry per CDR3 protein. The table has over 700,000 distinct CDR3 sequences, 15% to 20% seen once. In its sample, this clonotype was seen many times. The antigen remains undetermined. The CDR3 sequence is 14 residues long. V was trimmed by 3 bases and J by 1 base, leaving 7 bases between them. This TCR was recovered from a male donor with ankylosing spondylitis. This rearrangement joins TRBV12-3 or TRBV12-4 to TRBJ2-4; possible D gene TRBD1, 5 bases. The sample consisted of blood, either unsorted or a sorted T cell fraction (not recorded which). CDR3 in DNA: TGTGCCAGCAGTTTGAAGGGGGCCAAAAACATTCAGTACTTC. This encodes CASSLKGAKNIQYF.